The rows below give T cell receptor beta chains drawn from one sample of a study of T cells after yellow fever vaccination. In TCRdb, the 5' RACE reads were re-called with MiXCR into one record per CDR3 protein. The table lists 500,000 to 650,000 distinct CDR3 sequences, about 15% of them singletons. Sample: PBMCs, taken 5 to 6 days after the first yellow fever vaccination. These receptors were obtained from a man between 18 and 29 years old who received the YFV17D yellow fever vaccine. Both conserved end residues are part of each CDR3. D genes are given only for firm matches. Only some rows state a clone size, as once, few, many or a class for expanded clones.

V gene: TRBV7-2; clone size: few; J gene: TRBJ2-5; D gene: TRBD2; CDR3 protein: CASSWMPGLGGETQYF; CDR3 DNA: TGTGCCAGCAGCTGGATGCCGGGACTAGGGGGGGAGACCCAGTACTTC
V gene: TRBV12-5; clone size: .; J gene: TRBJ2-2; D gene: TRBD2; CDR3 protein: CASGLGKAGDFSGELFF; CDR3 DNA: TGTGCTAGTGGTTTGGGGAAAGCGGGGGATTTCTCCGGGGAGCTGTTTTTT
V gene: TRBV3-1; clone size: few; J gene: TRBJ2-5; D gene: .; CDR3 protein: CASSQELVQETQYF; CDR3 DNA: TGTGCCAGCAGCCAAGAACTTGTCCAAGAGACCCAGTACTTC
V gene: TRBV7-2; clone size: many; J gene: TRBJ1-4; D gene: .; CDR3 protein: CASSPLHLRGEKLFF; CDR3 DNA: TGTGCCAGCAGCCCGTTACACCTCCGAGGGGAAAAACTGTTTTTT
V gene: TRBV18; clone size: .; J gene: TRBJ1-1; D gene: .; CDR3 protein: CASSSGMKPGDF; CDR3 DNA: TGTGCCAGCTCCTCGGGCATGAAGCCGGGGGATTTT
V gene: TRBV7-2; clone size: .; J gene: TRBJ2-7; D gene: .; CDR3 protein: CASSLGFGWYEQYF; CDR3 DNA: TGTGCCAGCAGCTTGGGGTTCGGGTGGTACGAGCAGTACTTC
V gene: TRBV4-2; clone size: .; J gene: TRBJ2-3; D gene: .; CDR3 protein: CASSQDLFELYSSTDTQYF; CDR3 DNA: TGTGCCAGCAGCCAAGATTTATTCGAGCTTTACTCTAGCACAGATACGCAGTATTTT
V gene: TRBV3-1; clone size: few; J gene: TRBJ1-1; D gene: .; CDR3 protein: CASSPRAGGTEAFF; CDR3 DNA: TGTGCCAGCAGCCCGCGTGCGGGGGGCACTGAAGCTTTCTTT
V gene: TRBV4-3; clone size: few; J gene: TRBJ2-5; D gene: TRBD2; CDR3 protein: CASSRGTSGMETQYF; CDR3 DNA: TGCGCCAGCAGCCGCGGGACTAGCGGGATGGAGACCCAGTACTTC
V gene: TRBV28; clone size: .; J gene: TRBJ1-1; D gene: .; CDR3 protein: CASTLDSMNTEAFF; CDR3 DNA: TGTGCCAGCACCTTGGACAGTATGAACACTGAAGCTTTCTTT
V gene: TRBV19; clone size: .; J gene: TRBJ2-2; D gene: .; CDR3 protein: CASSPYRELSGELFF; CDR3 DNA: TGTGCCAGTAGTCCCTACCGGGAATTATCGGGGGAGCTGTTTTTT
V gene: TRBV20-1; clone size: few; J gene: TRBJ2-1; D gene: TRBD1; CDR3 protein: CSAGPQDRGGNEQFF; CDR3 DNA: TGCAGTGCCGGACCACAGGACAGGGGCGGGAATGAGCAGTTCTTC
V gene: TRBV4-2; clone size: few; J gene: TRBJ1-1; D gene: TRBD1; CDR3 protein: CASSQEGGRDRGHSEAFF; CDR3 DNA: TGTGCCAGCAGCCAAGAAGGGGGCCGGGACAGGGGGCACAGTGAAGCTTTCTTT
V gene: TRBV7-9; clone size: .; J gene: TRBJ2-5; D gene: .; CDR3 protein: CASNPGTGYQETQYF; CDR3 DNA: TGTGCCAGCAATCCAGGGACGGGGTACCAAGAGACCCAGTACTTC